A selection of T cell receptor beta chains follows, all from one sample in a study of T-cell reconstitution after alpha-beta-depleted transplantation in children. MiXCR, applied by TCRdb to the PCR reads, yields one record per CDR3 protein. The table includes 500,000 or so distinct CDR3 sequences, about 33% detected once. This specimen consisted of PBMCs from the stem cell graft donor, obtained from the stem cell graft. These receptors all stem from a human donor who donated a stem cell graft to a child with aplastic anemia. Both conserved end residues are part of each CDR3. A D gene is named only where the DNA matches it firmly. The size entry is marked missing in some rows and otherwise reads once, few, many or a size class.

TRBD1	TRBV6-6	NA	TRBJ1-4	TGTGCCAGCAGACAGGGGACCGCTGAAAAACTGTTTTTT	CASRQGTAEKLFF
NA	TRBV29-1	few	TRBJ1-1	TGCAGCGTGGACGTAGACACCTTAATGAACACTGAAGCTTTCTTT	CSVDVDTLMNTEAFF
NA	TRBV4-2	NA	TRBJ2-1	TGTGCCAGCAGCCAAGGAGGATTCGACAATGAGCAGTTCTTC	CASSQGGFDNEQFF
TRBD1	TRBV5-1	few	TRBJ2-4	TGCGCCAGCAGCCTGGACAGGGGAGTAGCCAAAAACATTCAGTACTTC	CASSLDRGVAKNIQYF
NA	TRBV5-1	few	TRBJ2-7	TGCGCCAGCAGCTTGGACGGCAACTACGAGCAGTACTTC	CASSLDGNYEQYF
NA	TRBV6-1	NA	TRBJ2-5	TGTGCCAGCAGTGAAACACTGCGCGGCGAGACCCAGTACTTC	CASSETLRGETQYF
NA	TRBV29-1	NA	TRBJ2-3	TGCAGCGTTGGTCGGATGGCCGCAACTCTGGCAGATACGCAGTATTTT	CSVGRMAATLADTQYF
NA	TRBV29-1	NA	TRBJ2-2	TGCACCGCTCAAAACACCGGGGAGCTGTTTTTT	CTAQNTGELFF
NA	TRBV12-3/TRBV12-4	NA	TRBJ2-3	TGTGCCAGCAGCCGGGGGCAGACAGATACGCAGTATTTT	CASSRGQTDTQYF
TRBD2	TRBV6-1	few	TRBJ2-1	TGTGCCAGCAAACCGGGACTAGCGGGAAATGAGCAGTTCTTC	CASKPGLAGNEQFF
TRBD1	TRBV29-1	NA	TRBJ2-3	TGCAGCGTTGTGGGGGGAGAGAGGACAGGGGACACAGATACGCAGTATTTT	CSVVGGERTGDTDTQYF
TRBD1	TRBV12-3/TRBV12-4	NA	TRBJ2-3	TGTGCCAGCAGACTGACCGGGACAGGCCTCACAGATACGCAGTATTTT	CASRLTGTGLTDTQYF
NA	TRBV11-2	few	TRBJ1-1	TGTGCCAGCAGCTCGCGGGGTGGGGGTCGCGGCACTGAAGCTTTCTTT	CASSSRGGGRGTEAFF
TRBD1	TRBV20-1	few	TRBJ1-5	TGCAGTGCCCTACAGGGGGATGGCAATCAGCCCCAGCATTTT	CSALQGDGNQPQHF
NA	TRBV7-2	NA	TRBJ1-1	TGTGCCAGCACTCCAGAAGGGAGTTACACTGAAGCTTTCTTT	CASTPEGSYTEAFF
NA	TRBV12-3/TRBV12-4	NA	TRBJ1-2	TGTGCCAGCAGGACCGGGGAGGCAGCTTATGGCTACACCTTC	CASRTGEAAYGYTF
TRBD1	TRBV5-1	NA	TRBJ2-1	TGCGCCAGCAGCTTGGCAGGGGACAGGGTCCACAATGAGCAGTTCTTC	CASSLAGDRVHNEQFF
NA	TRBV6-1	few	TRBJ2-7	TGTGCCAGCGCCTACACAAACGGTGCCTACGAGCAGTACTTC	CASAYTNGAYEQYF
NA	TRBV20-1	few	TRBJ1-2	TGCAGTGCTAGAGCCTCGCCCACGGACTATGGCTACACCTTC	CSARASPTDYGYTF
NA	TRBV20-1	NA	TRBJ2-7	TGCAGTGCTAGAGATCCGGCCAGAGACCGCTACGAGCAGTACTTC	CSARDPARDRYEQYF
NA	TRBV10-3	few	TRBJ1-1	TGTGCCATCAGTGCGGCGAGGACTGAAGCTTTCTTT	CAISAARTEAFF
NA	TRBV7-2	NA	TRBJ2-1	TGTGCCAGCAGTTGGACAGCTAGTCTGTACAATGAGCAGTTCTTC	CASSWTASLYNEQFF
NA	TRBV7-2	NA	TRBJ1-1	TGTGCCAGCACCCCTTACGGGAGCACTGAAGCTTTCTTT	CASTPYGSTEAFF
NA	TRBV20-1	NA	TRBJ1-4	TGCAGTGCGGCGGGGGACCCTAATGAAAAACTGTTTTTT	CSAAGDPNEKLFF
NA	TRBV12-3/TRBV12-4	NA	TRBJ2-7	TGTGCCAGCAGTAACAGAAACAACTACGAGCAGTACTTC	CASSNRNNYEQYF
NA	TRBV5-8	many	TRBJ2-1	TGTGCCAGCAGCTTAGGGGATGGATTTGGCTCCTACAATGAGCAGTTCTTC	CASSLGDGFGSYNEQFF
NA	TRBV12-3/TRBV12-4	few	TRBJ2-5	TGTGCCAGCAGGAAGTTACAAGAGACCCAGTACTTC	CASRKLQETQYF
TRBD1	TRBV7-2	NA	TRBJ2-4	TGTGCCAGCAGCGCTGACAGGGGGCGCCCGTACTTC	CASSADRGRPYF
TRBD1	TRBV10-1	few	TRBJ2-5	TGCGCCAGCAGCCAAGACAGGGGATTTGAAGAGACCCAGTACTTC	CASSQDRGFEETQYF
NA	TRBV5-6	NA	TRBJ1-6	TGTGCCAGCAGCTTGGGGCAGGGCGGAATCTCACCCCTCCACTTT	CASSLGQGGISPLHF
TRBD1	TRBV12-3/TRBV12-4	few	TRBJ2-7	TGTGCCAGCAGTAGAGGACAGGGGGTCTCCTACGAGCAGTACTTC	CASSRGQGVSYEQYF
TRBD2	TRBV11-3	NA	TRBJ2-1	TGTGCCAGCAGCCCCAGCCCGGGAGGACTCCATGAGCAGTTCTTC	CASSPSPGGLHEQFF
NA	TRBV7-9	NA	TRBJ1-1	TGTGCCAGCATCCTTACCCAGGGGTCCTCGAACACTGAAGCTTTCTTT	CASILTQGSSNTEAFF
NA	TRBV6-1	NA	TRBJ2-2	TGTGCCACCCATCGGACGAACACCGGGGAGCTGTTTTTT	CATHRTNTGELFF
NA	TRBV12-5	few	TRBJ1-3	TGTGCTAGTGGTTTGGAACGGGATAAAACGACCAAAACCAGCTCTGGAAACACCATATATTTT	CASGLERDKTTKTSSGNTIYF
TRBD1	TRBV11-2	few	TRBJ1-5	TGTGCCAGCAGCTTAGATTTACAGGGGTACAATCAGCCCCAGCATTTT	CASSLDLQGYNQPQHF
NA	TRBV5-6	NA	TRBJ1-3	TGTGCCAGCAGCTTGGCCATCGGGAGCGGAAACACCATATATTTT	CASSLAIGSGNTIYF
TRBD2	TRBV12-3/TRBV12-4	NA	TRBJ2-1	TGTGCCAGCAGTTTCACGGTCCGGGGGGATGAGCAGTTCTTC	CASSFTVRGDEQFF
TRBD2	TRBV5-4	NA	TRBJ2-1	TGTGCCAGCAGCTTTTCTAGCGGGAGGTCCTCCTACAATGAGCAGTTCTTC	CASSFSSGRSSYNEQFF
NA	TRBV29-1	NA	TRBJ1-1	TGCAGCGTTAGGCCTTCAGGGGCTGAAGCTTTCTTT	CSVRPSGAEAFF
NA	TRBV5-1	NA	TRBJ2-2	TGCGCCAGCAGCTTTCTAACAGTTGGCACCTATAACACCGGGGAGCTGTTTTTT	CASSFLTVGTYNTGELFF
NA	TRBV5-1	NA	TRBJ2-1	TGCGCCAGCAGCTTGTTCGGGGCCTACAATGAGCAGTTCTTC	CASSLFGAYNEQFF
NA	TRBV29-1	NA	TRBJ2-1	TGCAGCGTTGGGAGGTACAATGAGCAGTTCTTC	CSVGRYNEQFF
NA	TRBV12-3/TRBV12-4	few	TRBJ1-1	TGTGCCACCCAGGGACAAATGAACACTGAAGCTTTCTTT	CATQGQMNTEAFF
NA	TRBV5-1	NA	TRBJ2-7	TGCGCCAGCAGGGGCCAGGGGCTAGTAACCTACGAGCAGTACTTC	CASRGQGLVTYEQYF
NA	TRBV4-3	few	TRBJ1-4	TGCGCCAGCAGCCAAGATACGGCAACTAATGAAAAACTGTTTTTT	CASSQDTATNEKLFF
NA	TRBV11-2	NA	TRBJ2-3	TGTGCCAGCAGCTTGGGAGGTTATCTGGCGTGGACCACAGATACGCAGTATTTT	CASSLGGYLAWTTDTQYF
NA	TRBV7-9	few	TRBJ2-1	TGTGCCAGCAGCCGGGACACGAGCTACAATGAGCAGTTCTTC	CASSRDTSYNEQFF